This T cell receptor beta chain was captured in a study of cytomegalovirus exposure and HLA in healthy donors. Study conclusions and caveats: The authors confirmed in vitro that a few CMV-associated chains were specific for CMV antigens.

Germline CDR1 SGHTA, CDR2 FQGNSA. This CDR3 has 14 residues. With 5 bases clipped from V and 9 bases from J, the junction kept 7 bases outside the gene matches. On this clone: Its antigen is not known.

The data were produced by immunoSEQ multiplex PCR, yet TCRdb's version contains in-frame clones alone and is incomplete. The sample yields 60,000 to 85,000 clones, 96% seen once. The clonotype comes from a woman between 18 and 29 years old in good health and CMV-seropositive. Sequencing was done on a sample of PBMCs. The chain joins TRBV7-2 to TRBJ2-3; 11 bases map to TRBD2. This CDR3 reads CASSPGLAEGTQYF. The CDR3 DNA sequence: TGTGCCAGCAGCCCGGGACTAGCGGAGGGAACGCAGTATTTT.